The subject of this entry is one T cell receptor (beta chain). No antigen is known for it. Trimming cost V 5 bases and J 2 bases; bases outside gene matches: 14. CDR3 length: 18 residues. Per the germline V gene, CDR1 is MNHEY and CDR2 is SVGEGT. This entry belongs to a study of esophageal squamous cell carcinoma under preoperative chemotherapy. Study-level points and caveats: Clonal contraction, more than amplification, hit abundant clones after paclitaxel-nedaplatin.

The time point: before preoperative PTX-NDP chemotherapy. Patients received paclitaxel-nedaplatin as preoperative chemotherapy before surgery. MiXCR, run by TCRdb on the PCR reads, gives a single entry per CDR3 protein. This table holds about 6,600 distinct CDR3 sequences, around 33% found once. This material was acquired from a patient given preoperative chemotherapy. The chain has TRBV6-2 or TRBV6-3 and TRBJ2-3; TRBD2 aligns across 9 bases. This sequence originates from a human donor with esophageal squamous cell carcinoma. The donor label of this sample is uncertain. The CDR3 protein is CASSVGSSGGASTDTQYF. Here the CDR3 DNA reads TGTGCCAGCAGTGTCGGGAGTAGCGGGGGAGCGTCCACAGATACGCAGTATTTT.